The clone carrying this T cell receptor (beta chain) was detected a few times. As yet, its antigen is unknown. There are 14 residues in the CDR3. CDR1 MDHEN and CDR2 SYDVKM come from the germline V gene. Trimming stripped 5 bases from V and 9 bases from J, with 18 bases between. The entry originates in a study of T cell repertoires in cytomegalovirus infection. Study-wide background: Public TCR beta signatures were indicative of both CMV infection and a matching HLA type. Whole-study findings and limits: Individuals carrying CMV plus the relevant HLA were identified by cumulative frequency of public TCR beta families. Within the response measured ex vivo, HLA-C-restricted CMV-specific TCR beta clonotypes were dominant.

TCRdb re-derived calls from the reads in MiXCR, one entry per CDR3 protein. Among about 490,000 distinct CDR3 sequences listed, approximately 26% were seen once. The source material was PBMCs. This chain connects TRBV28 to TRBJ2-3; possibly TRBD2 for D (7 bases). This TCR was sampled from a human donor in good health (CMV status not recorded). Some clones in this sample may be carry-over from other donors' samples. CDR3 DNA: TGTGCCAGCAGTACTCCCGAGGGGAGGGGGACGCAGTATTTT. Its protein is CASSTPEGRGTQYF.